The clone carrying this T cell receptor beta chain appeared a few times. Antigen: not known. This sample's TCRbeta library carried unique molecular identifier barcodes. Using its own MiXCR run on the PCR reads, TCRdb lists one record per CDR3 protein. The sample includes fewer than 1 million distinct CDR3 sequences, roughly 15% seen only once; the top ten take around 5.3%. The entry originates in a study of T-cell reconstitution after alpha-beta-depleted transplantation in children. Findings and caveats of the study: T-cell counts and diversity were attributed mostly to newly produced T cells one year after transplant. There were some patients whose high TCRbeta diversity at day 60 came from surviving recipient T cells and thymic progenitors. About two months after transplant, alpha-beta T cells reportedly came from several hundred expanded graft clones.

The source is a male patient aged 5 to 17 who had a stem cell transplant for acute lymphoblastic leukemia, so the T cells may come from the graft donor. Sequenced here: PBMCs, mostly from graft donor cells, sampled 360 days after TCRalphabeta/CD19-depleted stem cell transplant.

The CDR3 nucleotides read TGTGCCATCAGTGCCGTCAGGCTAGGACGGAGAAAAAACCGCTACGAGCAGTACTTC. This encodes CAISAVRLGRRKNRYEQYF. The chain recombines TRBV10-3 with TRBJ2-7; no firm D call. V was pared by 4 bases and J by 3 bases, with 28 bases between. CDR3 size: 19 residues. Germline values: CDR1 ENHRY, CDR2 SYGVKD.